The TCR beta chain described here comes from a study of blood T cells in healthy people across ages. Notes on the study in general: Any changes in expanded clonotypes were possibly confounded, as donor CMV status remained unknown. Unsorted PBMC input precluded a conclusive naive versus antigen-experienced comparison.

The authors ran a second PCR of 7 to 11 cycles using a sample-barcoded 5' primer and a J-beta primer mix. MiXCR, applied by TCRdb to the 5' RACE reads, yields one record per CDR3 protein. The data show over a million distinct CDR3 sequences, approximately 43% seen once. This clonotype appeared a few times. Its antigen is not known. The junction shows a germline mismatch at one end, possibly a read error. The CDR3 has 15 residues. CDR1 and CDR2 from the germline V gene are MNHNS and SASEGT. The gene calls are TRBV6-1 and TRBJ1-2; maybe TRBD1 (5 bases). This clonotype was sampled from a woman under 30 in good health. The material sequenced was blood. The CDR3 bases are TGTGCCAGCAGTGAAAGGCTGGGGACGAACTACGGCTACACCTTC. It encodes CASSERLGTNYGYTF.